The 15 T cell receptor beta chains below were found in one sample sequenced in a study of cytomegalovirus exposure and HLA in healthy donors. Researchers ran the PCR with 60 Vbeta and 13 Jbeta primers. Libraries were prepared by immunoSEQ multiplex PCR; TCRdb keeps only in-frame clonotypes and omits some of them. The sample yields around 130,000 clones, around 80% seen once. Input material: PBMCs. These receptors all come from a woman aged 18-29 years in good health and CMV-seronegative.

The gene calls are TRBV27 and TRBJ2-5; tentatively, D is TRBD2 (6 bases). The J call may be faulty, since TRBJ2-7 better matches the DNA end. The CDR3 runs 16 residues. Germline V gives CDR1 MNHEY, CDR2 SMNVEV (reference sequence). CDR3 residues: CASSPSSGVRTYEQYF. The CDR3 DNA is TGTGCCAGCAGTCCCTCCTCGGGGGTTCGAACCTACGAGCAGTACTTC.

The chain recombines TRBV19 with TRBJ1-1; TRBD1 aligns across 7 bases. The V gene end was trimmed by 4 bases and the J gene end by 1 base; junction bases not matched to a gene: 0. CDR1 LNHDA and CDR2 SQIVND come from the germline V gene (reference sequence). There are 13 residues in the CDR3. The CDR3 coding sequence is TGTGCCAGTAGTACAGGGGGGAACACTGAAGCTTTCTTT. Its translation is CASSTGGNTEAFF.

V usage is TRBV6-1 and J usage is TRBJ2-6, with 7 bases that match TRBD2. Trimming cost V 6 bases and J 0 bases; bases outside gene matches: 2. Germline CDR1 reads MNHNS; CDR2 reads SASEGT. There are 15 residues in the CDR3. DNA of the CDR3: TGTGCCAGCAGCTGGGAGGGCTCTGGGGCCAACGTCCTGACTTTC. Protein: CASSWEGSGANVLTF.

In DNA, the CDR3 is TGTGCCAGCAGTATCAGCGGGGGGCGCACCGGGGAGCTGTTTTTT. Translating gives CASSISGGRTGELFF. The chain couples TRBV6-6 to TRBJ2-2, with 9 bases that match TRBD2. This CDR3 comprises 15 residues. The V segment lost 5 bases and the J segment 4 bases; nucleotides outside the gene matches: 5. Germline loops: CDR1 MNHNY, CDR2 SVGAGI (reference sequence).

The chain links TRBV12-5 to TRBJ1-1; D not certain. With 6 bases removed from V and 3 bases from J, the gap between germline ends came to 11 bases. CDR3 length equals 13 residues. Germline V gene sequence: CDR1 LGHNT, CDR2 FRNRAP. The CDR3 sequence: CASGPGLYTEAFF. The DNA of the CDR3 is TGTGCTAGTGGCCCAGGACTCTACACTGAAGCTTTCTTT.

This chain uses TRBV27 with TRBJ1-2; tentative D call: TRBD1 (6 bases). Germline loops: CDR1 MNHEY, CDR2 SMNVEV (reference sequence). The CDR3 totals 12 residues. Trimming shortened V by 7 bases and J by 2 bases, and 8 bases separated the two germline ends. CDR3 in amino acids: CASKDRNYGYTF. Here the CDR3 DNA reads TGTGCCAGCAAGGACAGAAACTATGGCTACACCTTC.

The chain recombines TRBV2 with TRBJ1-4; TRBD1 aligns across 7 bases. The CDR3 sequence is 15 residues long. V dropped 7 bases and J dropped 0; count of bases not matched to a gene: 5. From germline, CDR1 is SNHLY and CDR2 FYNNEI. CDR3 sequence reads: CASNDRAATNEKLFF. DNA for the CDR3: TGTGCCAGCAATGACAGGGCGGCAACTAATGAAAAACTGTTTTTT.

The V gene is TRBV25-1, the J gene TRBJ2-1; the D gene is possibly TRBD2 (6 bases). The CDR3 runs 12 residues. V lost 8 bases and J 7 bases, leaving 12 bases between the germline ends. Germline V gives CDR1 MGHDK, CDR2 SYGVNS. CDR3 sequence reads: CASGRGLNEQFF. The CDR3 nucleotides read TGTGCCAGCGGTAGGGGACTGAATGAGCAGTTCTTC.

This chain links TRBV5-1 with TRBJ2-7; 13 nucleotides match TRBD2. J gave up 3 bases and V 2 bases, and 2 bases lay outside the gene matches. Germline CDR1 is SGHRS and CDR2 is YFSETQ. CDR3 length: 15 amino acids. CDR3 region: CASSFGLAGDYEQYF. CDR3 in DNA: TGCGCCAGCAGCTTCGGACTAGCGGGAGACTACGAGCAGTACTTC.

The CDR3 DNA reads as TGCGCCAGCAGCCAGGGGACTGGCGGGAGCTCCTACAATGAGCAGTTCTTC. Its translation is CASSQGTGGSSYNEQFF. V and J are TRBV4-1 and TRBJ2-1; 7 positions agree with TRBD2. V shed 3 bases, J shed 0 bases, and the junction held 8 bases outside the gene matches. The CDR3 totals 17 residues. Germline CDR1 MGHRA, CDR2 YSYEKL.

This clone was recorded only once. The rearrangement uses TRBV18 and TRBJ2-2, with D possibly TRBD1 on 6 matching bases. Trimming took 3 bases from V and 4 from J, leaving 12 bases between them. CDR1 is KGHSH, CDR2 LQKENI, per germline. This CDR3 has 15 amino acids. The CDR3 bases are TGTGCCAGCTCACCTCAGGGGCCGGGCACCGGGGAGCTGTTTTTT. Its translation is CASSPQGPGTGELFF. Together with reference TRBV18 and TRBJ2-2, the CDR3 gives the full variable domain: NAGVMQNPRHLVRRRGQEARLRCSPMKGHSHVYWYRQLPEEGLKFMVYLQKENIIDESGMPKERFSAEFPKEGPSILRIQQVVRGDSAAYFCASSPQGPGTGELFFGEGSRLTVL.

The CDR3 protein is CASREGRGRNSSPLHF. The CDR3 DNA is TGTGCCAGTAGAGAGGGCAGGGGGCGGAATAGTTCACCCCTCCACTTT. This rearrangement joins TRBV19 to TRBJ1-6, with 8 bases that match TRBD1. There are 16 residues in the CDR3. Per the germline V gene, CDR1 is LNHDA and CDR2 is SQIVND (reference sequence). V was clipped by 6 bases and J by 9 bases; unmatched bases: 13.

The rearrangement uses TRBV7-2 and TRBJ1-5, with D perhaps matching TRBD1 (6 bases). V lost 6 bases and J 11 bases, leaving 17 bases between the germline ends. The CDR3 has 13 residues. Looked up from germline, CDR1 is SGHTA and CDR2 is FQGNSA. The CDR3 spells CASRPTGFLAQHF. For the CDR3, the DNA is TGTGCCAGCAGGCCTACAGGGTTTCTGGCCCAGCATTTT.

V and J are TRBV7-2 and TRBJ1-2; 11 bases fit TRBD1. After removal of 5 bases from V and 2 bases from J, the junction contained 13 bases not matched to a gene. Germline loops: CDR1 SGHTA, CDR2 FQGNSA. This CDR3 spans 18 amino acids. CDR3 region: CASSPGGTGGLKNYGYTF. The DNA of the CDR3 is TGTGCCAGCAGCCCGGGGGGGACAGGGGGGCTTAAAAACTATGGCTACACCTTC.

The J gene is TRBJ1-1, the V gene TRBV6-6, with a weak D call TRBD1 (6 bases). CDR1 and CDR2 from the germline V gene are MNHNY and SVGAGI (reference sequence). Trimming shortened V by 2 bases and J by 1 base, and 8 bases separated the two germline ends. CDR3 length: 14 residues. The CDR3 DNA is TGTGCCAGCAGTTACGGGGGCACGAACACTGAAGCTTTCTTT. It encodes CASSYGGTNTEAFF.